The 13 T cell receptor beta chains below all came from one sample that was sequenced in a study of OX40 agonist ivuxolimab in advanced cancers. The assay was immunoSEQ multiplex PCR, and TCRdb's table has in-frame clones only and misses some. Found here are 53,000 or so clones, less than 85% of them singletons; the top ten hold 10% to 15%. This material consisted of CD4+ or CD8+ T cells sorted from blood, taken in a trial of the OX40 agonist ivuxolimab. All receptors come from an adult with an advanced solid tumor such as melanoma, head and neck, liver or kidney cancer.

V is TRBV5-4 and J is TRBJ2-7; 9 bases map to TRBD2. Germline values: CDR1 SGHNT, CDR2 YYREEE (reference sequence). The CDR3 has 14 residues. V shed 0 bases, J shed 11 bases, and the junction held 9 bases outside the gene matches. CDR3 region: CASSLGGSGRFEYF. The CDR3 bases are TGTGCCAGCAGCTTGGGTGGCAGCGGGAGGTTTGAGTACTTC.

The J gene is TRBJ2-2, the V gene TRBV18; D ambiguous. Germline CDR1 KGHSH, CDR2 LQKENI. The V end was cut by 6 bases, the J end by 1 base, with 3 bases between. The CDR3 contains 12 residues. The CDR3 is CASSRNTGELFF. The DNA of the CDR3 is TGTGCCAGCTCTCGGAACACCGGGGAGCTGTTTTTT.

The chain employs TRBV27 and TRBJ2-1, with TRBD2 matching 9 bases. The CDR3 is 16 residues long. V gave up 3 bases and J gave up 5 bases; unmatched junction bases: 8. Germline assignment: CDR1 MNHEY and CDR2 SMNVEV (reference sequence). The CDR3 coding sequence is TGTGCCAGCAGTTTCAAGAAGCGGGAGGACGACAATGAGCAGTTCTTC. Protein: CASSFKKREDDNEQFF.

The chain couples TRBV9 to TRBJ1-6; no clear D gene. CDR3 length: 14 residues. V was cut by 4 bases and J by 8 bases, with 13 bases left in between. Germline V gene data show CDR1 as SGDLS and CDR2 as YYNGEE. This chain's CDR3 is CASSPRMYYSPLHF. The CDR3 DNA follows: TGTGCCAGCAGCCCCCGGATGTACTATTCACCCCTCCACTTT. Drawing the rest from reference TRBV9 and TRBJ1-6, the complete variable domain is DSGVTQTPKHLITATGQRVTLRCSPRSGDLSVYWYQQSLDQGLQFLIQYYNGEERAKGNILERFSAQQFPDLHSELNLSSLELGDSALYFCASSPRMYYSPLHFGNGTRLTVT.

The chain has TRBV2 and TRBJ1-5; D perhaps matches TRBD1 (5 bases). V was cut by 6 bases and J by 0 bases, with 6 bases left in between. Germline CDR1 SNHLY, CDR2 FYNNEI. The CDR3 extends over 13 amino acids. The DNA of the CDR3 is TGTGCCAGCAGACAGGATAGCAATCAGCCCCAGCATTTT. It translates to CASRQDSNQPQHF.

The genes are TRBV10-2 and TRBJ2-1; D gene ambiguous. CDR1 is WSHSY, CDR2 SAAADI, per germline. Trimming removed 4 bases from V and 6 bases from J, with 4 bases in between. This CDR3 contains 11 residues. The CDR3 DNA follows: TGCGCCAGCAGTGCAGCCAATGAGCAGTTCTTC. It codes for CASSAANEQFF.

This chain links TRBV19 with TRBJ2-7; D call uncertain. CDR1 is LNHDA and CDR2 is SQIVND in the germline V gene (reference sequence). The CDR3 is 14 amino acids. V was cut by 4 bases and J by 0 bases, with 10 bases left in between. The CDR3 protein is CASSTGPSSYEQYF. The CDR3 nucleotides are TGTGCCAGTAGTACTGGACCGAGCTCCTACGAGCAGTACTTC.

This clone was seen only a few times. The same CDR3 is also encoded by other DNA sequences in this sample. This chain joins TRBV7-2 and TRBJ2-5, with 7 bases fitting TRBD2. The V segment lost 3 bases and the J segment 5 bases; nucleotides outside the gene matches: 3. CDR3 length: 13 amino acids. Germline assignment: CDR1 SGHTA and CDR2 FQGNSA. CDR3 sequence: CASSFAGEETQYF. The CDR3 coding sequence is TGTGCCAGCAGCTTCGCGGGAGAGGAGACCCAGTACTTC.

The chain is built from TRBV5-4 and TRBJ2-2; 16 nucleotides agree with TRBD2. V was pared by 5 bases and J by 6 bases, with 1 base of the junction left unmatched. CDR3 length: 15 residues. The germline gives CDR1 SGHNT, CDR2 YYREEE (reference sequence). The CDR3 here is CASRGTSGRAGELFF. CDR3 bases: TGTGCCAGCAGAGGGACTAGCGGGAGGGCCGGGGAGCTGTTTTTT.

DNA for the CDR3: TGTGCCAGCAGCGTAGGTGGGATTCAGGGCAATGAGCAGTTCTTC. It yields the protein CASSVGGIQGNEQFF. The chain recombines TRBV9 with TRBJ2-1; TRBD1 is a possible D gene (5 bases). Trimming pared 0 bases from V and 6 bases from J, leaving 13 bases between. CDR3 length equals 15 residues. Per germline, CDR1 SGDLS and CDR2 YYNGEE.

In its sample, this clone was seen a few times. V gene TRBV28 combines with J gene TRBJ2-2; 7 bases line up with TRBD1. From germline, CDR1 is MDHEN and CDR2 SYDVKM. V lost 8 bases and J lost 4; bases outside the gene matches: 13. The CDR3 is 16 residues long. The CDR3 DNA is TGTGCCAGCGGCTTACAGGGGACGGCGGGCACCGGGGAGCTGTTTTTT. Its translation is CASGLQGTAGTGELFF.

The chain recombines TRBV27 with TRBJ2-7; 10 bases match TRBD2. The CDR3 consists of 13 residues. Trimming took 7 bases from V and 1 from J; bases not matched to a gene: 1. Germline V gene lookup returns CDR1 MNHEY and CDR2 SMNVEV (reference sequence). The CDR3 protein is CASKREGSYEQYF. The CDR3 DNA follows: TGTGCCAGCAAGCGGGAGGGGTCCTACGAGCAGTACTTC.

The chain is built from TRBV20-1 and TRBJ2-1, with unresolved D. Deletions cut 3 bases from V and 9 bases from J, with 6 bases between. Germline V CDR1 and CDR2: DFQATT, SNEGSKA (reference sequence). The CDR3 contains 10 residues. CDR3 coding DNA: TGCAGTGCTAGTATAGTTGAGCAGTTCTTC. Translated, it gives CSASIVEQFF.